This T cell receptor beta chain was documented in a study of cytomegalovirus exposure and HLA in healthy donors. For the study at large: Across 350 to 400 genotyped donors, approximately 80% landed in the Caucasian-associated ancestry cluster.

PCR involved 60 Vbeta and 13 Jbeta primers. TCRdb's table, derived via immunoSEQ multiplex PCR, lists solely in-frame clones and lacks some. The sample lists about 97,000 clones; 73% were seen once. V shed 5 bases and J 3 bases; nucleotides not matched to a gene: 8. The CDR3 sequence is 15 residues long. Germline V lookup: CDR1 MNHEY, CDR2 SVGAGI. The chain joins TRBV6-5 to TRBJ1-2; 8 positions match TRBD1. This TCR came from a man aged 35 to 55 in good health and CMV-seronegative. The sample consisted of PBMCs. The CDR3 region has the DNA TGTGCCAGCAGTCGTCCGGGACAGGCGGACTATGGCTACACCTTC. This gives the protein CASSRPGQADYGYTF.